A selection of T cell receptor beta chains follows, all from one sample in a study of T-cell memory formation after mild COVID-19. TCRdb re-called the 5' RACE reads with MiXCR, one entry per CDR3 protein. The sample holds 30,000 to 35,000 distinct CDR3 sequences, roughly 20% seen once. The specimen was PBMCs or a T cell subset sorted from them (not recorded which). These receptors all come from an adult who had mild COVID-19 (a few samples of this study predate the infection). Cell type and time point are not known. CDR3s include the opening cysteine and the closing phenylalanine or tryptophan. Each record gives: D gene, J gene, V gene, CDR3 length, clone size, CDR3 protein, CDR3 DNA. The D gene is left open where the match is weak. The listing skips clone size in some rows; elsewhere it reads once, few, many or a size class.

.,TRBJ1-1,TRBV7-3,13,many,CASSFGPYTEAFF,TGTGCCAGCAGCTTTGGACCTTACACTGAAGCTTTCTTT
.,TRBJ2-6,TRBV11-3,16,many,CASSLDTVSGANVLTF,TGTGCCAGCAGCTTAGACACAGTCTCTGGGGCCAACGTCCTGACTTTC
TRBD2,TRBJ2-1,TRBV7-2,16,many,CASSSQAGVGYNEQFF,TGTGCCAGCAGCTCTCAAGCGGGAGTGGGTTACAATGAGCAGTTCTTC
TRBD1,TRBJ2-7,TRBV7-8,15,.,CASSLEWDRPYEQYF,TGTGCCAGCAGCTTAGAGTGGGACAGACCCTACGAGCAGTACTTC
TRBD2,TRBJ2-3,TRBV7-2,15,many,CASSLETGGEWKQYF,TGTGCCAGCAGCTTAGAGACTGGGGGGGAGTGGAAGCAGTATTTT
TRBD2,TRBJ2-7,TRBV5-4,11,.,CASSSSGAKYF,TGTGCCAGCAGCTCTAGCGGGGCGAAGTACTTC
.,TRBJ1-1,TRBV7-9,14,many,CASSLGARTTEAFF,TGTGCCAGCAGCTTAGGAGCCCGAACAACTGAAGCTTTCTTT
.,TRBJ2-5,TRBV19,15,many,CASSIGDASTETQYF,TGTGCCAGTAGTATCGGGGATGCGTCGACGGAGACCCAGTACTTC
TRBD1,TRBJ1-2,TRBV11-2,14,.,CASSLGQGGHGYTF,TGTGCCAGCAGCTTAGGACAGGGTGGTCATGGCTACACCTTC
.,TRBJ1-2,TRBV19,14,.,CASSPRAGTYGYTF,TGTGCCAGTAGTCCGCGGGCCGGCACGTATGGCTACACCTTC
.,TRBJ1-3,TRBV5-6,15,few,CASSLVSVSGNTIYF,TGTGCCAGCAGCTTGGTAAGCGTCTCTGGAAACACCATATATTTT
TRBD2,TRBJ2-3,TRBV11-2,13,.,CASRRLAGDTQYF,TGTGCCAGCCGACGACTAGCTGGAGATACGCAGTATTTT
TRBD2,TRBJ2-5,TRBV6-5,16,.,CASSFSTSGPQETQYF,TGTGCCAGCAGTTTCTCAACTAGCGGGCCCCAAGAGACCCAGTACTTC
TRBD1,TRBJ1-1,TRBV19,13,few,CASLDRVGTEAFF,TGTGCCAGTCTGGACAGGGTTGGAACTGAAGCTTTCTTT
TRBD2,TRBJ2-1,TRBV7-6,15,.,CASSLASGRIYEQFF,TGTGCCAGCAGCTTAGCAAGCGGGAGGATCTATGAGCAGTTCTTC
.,TRBJ1-1,TRBV18,15,.,CASSSGGGRNTEAFF,TGTGCCAGCTCATCCGGGGGGGGAAGGAACACTGAAGCTTTCTTT
.,TRBJ2-7,TRBV4-3,13,many,CASSQLRDNEQYF,TGCGCCAGCAGCCAACTCAGAGATAACGAGCAGTACTTC
TRBD1,TRBJ2-7,TRBV18,15,.,CASSLRTGQGDEQYF,TGTGCCAGCTCACTCCGGACAGGCCAGGGAGACGAGCAGTACTTC
.,TRBJ2-5,TRBV12-3/TRBV12-4,14,.,CASSFGGGDWSQYF,TGTGCCAGCAGTTTCGGAGGAGGGGATTGGAGCCAGTACTTC
.,TRBJ2-7,TRBV7-9,15,many,CASSPTRAGAYEQYF,TGTGCCAGCAGCCCCACGAGAGCCGGCGCCTACGAGCAGTACTTC
TRBD2,TRBJ2-1,TRBV5-4,14,.,CASSQGLADNEQFF,TGTGCCAGCAGCCAAGGACTAGCGGACAATGAGCAGTTCTTC
.,TRBJ1-1,TRBV24-1,14,many,CATSEGSRNTEAFF,TGTGCCACCAGTGAAGGCTCTCGGAACACTGAAGCTTTCTTT
TRBD1,TRBJ1-5,TRBV11-3,15,many,CASSYRTGQGQPQHF,TGTGCCAGCAGCTACCGGACAGGGCAGGGTCAGCCCCAGCATTTT
.,TRBJ2-7,TRBV10-3,14,many,CAISGVTGFYEQYF,TGTGCCATCAGTGGTGTAACAGGTTTCTACGAGCAGTACTTC
.,TRBJ2-7,TRBV10-3,15,many,CAISESFAGVYEQYF,TGTGCCATCAGTGAGTCTTTTGCAGGAGTCTACGAGCAGTACTTC
.,TRBJ1-2,TRBV6-4,14,.,CASSDPGHLYGYTF,TGTGCCAGCAGTGACCCGGGACACCTCTATGGCTACACCTTC
.,TRBJ2-1,TRBV18,15,.,CASSPPSVGINEQFF,TGTGCCAGCTCACCCCCTAGCGTGGGAATCAATGAGCAGTTCTTC
.,TRBJ2-2,TRBV4-3,17,many,CASSQDIPTRGTGELFF,TGCGCCAGCAGCCAAGATATCCCGACAAGGGGGACCGGGGAGCTGTTTTTT
TRBD1,TRBJ2-2,TRBV6-5,15,few,CASSQNTGVPGELFF,TGTGCCAGCAGTCAGAATACAGGGGTCCCCGGGGAGCTGTTTTTT
TRBD1,TRBJ1-1,TRBV7-6,16,.,CASSPLTGGRPIGAFF,TGTGCCAGCAGCCCCCTAACAGGGGGAAGGCCCATCGGAGCTTTCTTT
TRBD1,TRBJ1-2,TRBV20-1,14,few,CSAQQGDRNYGYTF,TGCAGTGCTCAACAGGGGGACCGGAACTATGGCTACACCTTC
TRBD1,TRBJ1-1,TRBV18,15,many,CASSPRQGENTEAFF,TGTGCCAGCTCGCCTAGACAGGGGGAGAACACTGAAGCTTTCTTT